This TCR beta chain was profiled in a study of T-cell memory formation after mild COVID-19. Overall study findings and caveats: Among clones peaking at day 37 in the second wave, SARS-CoV-2 specificity remained unconfirmed.

TCRdb itself ran the 5' RACE reads through MiXCR, one entry per CDR3 protein. The sample yields hundreds of thousands of distinct CDR3 sequences, roughly 18% seen once. In germline, CDR1 is LGHNA, CDR2 YSLEER. With 1 base removed from V and 6 bases from J, the gap between germline ends came to 19 bases. The CDR3 sequence is 18 residues long. Turning to this clonotype: Antigen unknown.

The genes are TRBV4-3 and TRBJ1-6; D might be TRBD1 (6 bases). The receptor was derived from a man in his late teens or twenties who had mild COVID-19 (a few samples of this study predate the infection). Cell type and time point are not known. Sequencing was performed on PBMCs or a T cell subset sorted from them (not recorded which). In DNA, the CDR3 is TGCGCCAGCAGCCAAGTCCCTCCTCAATACAGGGCTAATTCACCCCTCCACTTT. Translation gives CASSQVPPQYRANSPLHF.